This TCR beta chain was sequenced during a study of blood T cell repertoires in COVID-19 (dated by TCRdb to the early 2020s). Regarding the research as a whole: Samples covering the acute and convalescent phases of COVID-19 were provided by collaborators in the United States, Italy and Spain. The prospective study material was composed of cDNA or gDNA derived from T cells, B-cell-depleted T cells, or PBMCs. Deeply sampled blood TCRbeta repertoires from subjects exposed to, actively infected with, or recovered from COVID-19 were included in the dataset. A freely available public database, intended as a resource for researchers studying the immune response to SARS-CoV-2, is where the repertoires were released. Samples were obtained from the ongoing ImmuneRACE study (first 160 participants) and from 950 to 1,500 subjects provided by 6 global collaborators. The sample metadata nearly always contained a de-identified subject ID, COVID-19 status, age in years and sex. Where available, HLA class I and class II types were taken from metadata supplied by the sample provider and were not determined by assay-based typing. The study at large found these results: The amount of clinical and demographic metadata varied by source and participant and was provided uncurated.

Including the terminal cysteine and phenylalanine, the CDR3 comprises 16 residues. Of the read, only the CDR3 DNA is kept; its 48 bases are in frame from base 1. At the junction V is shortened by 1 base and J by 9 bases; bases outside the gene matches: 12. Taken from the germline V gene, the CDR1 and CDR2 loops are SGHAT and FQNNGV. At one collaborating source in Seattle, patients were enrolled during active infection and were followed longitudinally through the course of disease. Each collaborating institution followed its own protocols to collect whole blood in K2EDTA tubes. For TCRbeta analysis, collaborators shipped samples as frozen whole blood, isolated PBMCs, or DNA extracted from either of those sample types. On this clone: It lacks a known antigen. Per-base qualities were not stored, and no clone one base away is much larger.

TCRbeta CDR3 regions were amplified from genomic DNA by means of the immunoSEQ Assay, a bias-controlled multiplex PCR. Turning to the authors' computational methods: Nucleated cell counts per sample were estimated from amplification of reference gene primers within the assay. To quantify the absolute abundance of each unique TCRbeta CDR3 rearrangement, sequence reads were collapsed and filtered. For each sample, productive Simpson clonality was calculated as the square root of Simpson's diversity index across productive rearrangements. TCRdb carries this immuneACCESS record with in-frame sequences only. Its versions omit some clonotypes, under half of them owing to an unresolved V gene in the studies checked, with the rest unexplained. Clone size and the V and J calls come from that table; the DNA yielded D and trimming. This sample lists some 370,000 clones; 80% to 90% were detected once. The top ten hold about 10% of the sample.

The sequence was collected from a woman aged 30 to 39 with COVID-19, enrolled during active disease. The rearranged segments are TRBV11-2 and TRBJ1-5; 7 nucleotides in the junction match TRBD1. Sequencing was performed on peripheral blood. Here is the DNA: TGTGCCAGCAGCTTAGCTCCCGGGACAGTAAAACCGCCCCAGCATTTT. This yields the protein CASSLAPGTVKPPQHF.